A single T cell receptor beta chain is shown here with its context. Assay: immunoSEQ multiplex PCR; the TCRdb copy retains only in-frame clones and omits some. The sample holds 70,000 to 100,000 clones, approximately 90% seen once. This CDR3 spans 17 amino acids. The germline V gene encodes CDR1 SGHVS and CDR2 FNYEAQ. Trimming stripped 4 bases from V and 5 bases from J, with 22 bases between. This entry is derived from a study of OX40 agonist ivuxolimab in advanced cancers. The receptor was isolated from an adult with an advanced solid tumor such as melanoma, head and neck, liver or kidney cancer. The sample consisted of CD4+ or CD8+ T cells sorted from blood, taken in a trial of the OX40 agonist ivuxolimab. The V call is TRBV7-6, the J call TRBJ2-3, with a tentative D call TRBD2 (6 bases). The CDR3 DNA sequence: TGTGCCAGCAGCTCCCTCGGCGGGGCCGATATGTTAGATACGCAGTATTTT. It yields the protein CASSSLGGADMLDTQYF. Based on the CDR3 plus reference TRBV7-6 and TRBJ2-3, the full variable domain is GAGVSQSPRYKVTKRGQDVALRCDPISGHVSLYWYRQALGQGPEFLTYFNYEAQQDKSGLPNDRFSAERPEGSISTLTIQRTEQRDSAMYRCASSSLGGADMLDTQYFGPGTRLTVL.